A single sample gave rise to the 8 T cell receptor beta chains below, sequenced in a study of technical replicates of blood from several donors. The table came from immunoSEQ multiplex PCR; TCRdb's copy has only in-frame clones and leaves some out. The sample includes some 75,000 clones, approximately 97% of them seen just once. The sample comprised T cells isolated from PBMCs. All receptors come from a human donor in good health.

The chain is built from TRBV5-1 and TRBJ2-3, with 13 bases matching TRBD2. The CDR3 loop spans 17 amino acids. Trimming cost V 0 bases and J 4 bases; bases outside gene matches: 5. In germline, CDR1 is SGHRS, CDR2 YFSETQ. The CDR3 reads CASSLGLAGGVPDTQYF. CDR3 sequence (DNA): TGCGCCAGCAGCTTGGGACTAGCGGGAGGCGTCCCAGATACGCAGTATTTT.

The count of this clone is one. The V call is TRBV5-1, the J call TRBJ2-3; the match to TRBD2 covers 7 bases. Germline CDR1 reads SGHRS; CDR2 reads YFSETQ. V lost 2 bases to trimming and J lost 0 bases; unmatched junction nucleotides: 3. CDR3 size: 15 residues. CDR3 residues: CASSLAGTSTDTQYF. The CDR3 bases are TGCGCCAGCAGCTTAGCGGGGACTAGCACAGATACGCAGTATTTT.

The rearrangement joins TRBV15 to TRBJ2-3; 11 nucleotides align to TRBD1. V lost 8 bases and J lost 5; bases outside the gene matches: 12. CDR1 is LNHNV and CDR2 is YYDKDF in the germline V gene (reference sequence). The CDR3 contains 16 residues. The chain's CDR3 is CATRKGTGGIGDTQYF. As DNA, the CDR3 is TGTGCCACCCGGAAAGGGACAGGGGGGATTGGAGATACGCAGTATTTT.

This clone showed up just once. This sequence joins TRBV28 and TRBJ2-6, with D perhaps TRBD1 (6 bases). The germline V gene has CDR1 MDHEN and CDR2 SYDVKM. This CDR3 has 14 residues. Trimming cost V 10 bases and J 1 base, with 11 bases left between them. The CDR3 DNA follows: TGTGCCACAGAGAGGGGGTCTGGGGCCAACGTCCTGACTTTC. This translates into CATERGSGANVLTF.

In DNA form, the CDR3 reads TGTGCCAGCAGTGAAATCCCCTGGACAGGATCCTACGAGCAGTACTTC. Its protein product is CASSEIPWTGSYEQYF. The chain joins TRBV6-1 to TRBJ2-7; 7 nucleotides align to TRBD1. V was clipped by 2 bases and J by 1 base; unmatched bases: 8. The CDR3 runs 16 residues. Germline V gives CDR1 MNHNS, CDR2 SASEGT.

The chain couples TRBV4-1 to TRBJ2-2, with 12 bases matching TRBD2. This CDR3 contains 18 residues. Germline CDR1 reads MGHRA; CDR2 reads YSYEKL. V shed 4 bases and J 5 bases; nucleotides not matched to a gene: 11. CDR3 loop: CASSRAGLAGSSTGELFF. The CDR3 bases are TGCGCCAGCAGCCGAGCGGGACTAGCGGGCTCCAGTACCGGGGAGCTGTTTTTT.

This chain connects TRBV7-2 to TRBJ2-7; TRBD2 aligns across 13 bases. The J segment lost 0 bases and the V segment lost 6 bases, leaving 11 bases of the junction unmatched. The CDR3 loop spans 18 amino acids. The germline V gene encodes CDR1 SGHTA and CDR2 FQGNSA. CDR3 DNA: TGTGCCAGCAGTAAACTAGCGGGAGGGCCGAAAAGCTCCTACGAGCAGTACTTC. This sequence encodes CASSKLAGGPKSSYEQYF.

The chain's CDR3 is CASSTDREGNTIYF. For the CDR3, the DNA is TGTGCCAGCAGCACAGACAGGGAAGGAAACACCATATATTTT. This chain connects TRBV7-9 to TRBJ1-3; 7 bases agree with TRBD1. V gave up 5 bases and J gave up 4 bases; unmatched junction bases: 5. The CDR3 totals 14 residues. Germline-derived CDR1 and CDR2 are SEHNR and FQNEAQ (reference sequence).